This T cell receptor (beta chain) was captured in a study of PD-1 blockade in classical Hodgkin lymphoma. Using immunoSEQ multiplex PCR, the repertoire was profiled, and TCRdb retains in-frame clones only, with some absent. The sample includes about 24,000 clones, around 84% of them seen just once. V lost 4 bases to trimming and J lost 1 base, with 21 bases between them. From germline, CDR1 is SGDLS and CDR2 YYNGEE. This CDR3 has 19 amino acids. Time point noted: cycle 4 day 1 (C4D1), after more than five weeks of nivolumab. Brentuximab vedotin exposure varied, and every patient relapsed after autologous stem cell transplantation.

The chain links TRBV9 to TRBJ2-6; the D is unclear. The sequence was obtained from a human donor with classical Hodgkin lymphoma. The specimen comprised peripheral blood mononuclear cells (PBMCs), sampled before the fourth cycle of nivolumab. CDR3 sequence: CASSPNRRAHSSGANVLTF. The CDR3 coding sequence is TGTGCCAGCAGCCCAAATCGTAGGGCCCACTCGTCTGGGGCCAACGTCCTGACTTTC.